This T cell receptor (beta chain) was documented in a study of blood T cell repertoires in COVID-19. Background on the study: Acute-phase and convalescent COVID-19 samples originated in the United States, Italy and Spain. T cells, B-cell-depleted T cells, or PBMCs supplied cDNA or gDNA.

Germline V gene data show CDR1 as MGHRA and CDR2 as YSYEKL. The CDR3 covers 15 residues. Between the trimmed V and J ends, which lost 0 bases and 4 bases, there was a span of 10 bases. As processed by the authors: Reference gene primer amplification yielded estimated nucleated cell counts. Sequenced by immunoSEQ multiplex PCR; TCRdb stores in-frame clones only, minus some. V and J calls and clone size are as listed in that table; D and trimming were resolved from the DNA. This table has some 96,000 clones, about nine tenths appearing once. The V gene is TRBV4-1, the J gene TRBJ2-1; maybe TRBD2 (6 bases). Sequenced: peripheral blood. This TCR was recovered from a man between 60 and 70 years old with acute or convalescent COVID-19. CDR3: CASSQEEGGYNEQFF. The CDR3 region has the DNA TGCGCCAGCAGCCAAGAGGAGGGCGGATACAATGAGCAGTTCTTC.